The clone carrying this T cell receptor beta chain was recorded once. Its antigen remains unidentified. The entry originates in a study of T cells in localized non-small cell lung cancer. Method: immunoSEQ multiplex PCR; TCRdb's copy keeps in-frame clones and lacks some. The repertoire holds around 50,000 clones, around 81% seen once, with 20% in the top ten. General observations from the study: Blood T cell density predicted longer survival; adjacent-lung clonality, shorter.

The TCR originated in a female donor of 60 years or more with stage II squamous cell lung carcinoma. The sample here was peripheral blood, taken before any cancer treatment.

CDR3: CASSVGEGGSQPQHF. The CDR3 nucleotides read TGTGCCAGCAGCGTAGGGGAGGGCGGGAGTCAGCCCCAGCATTTT. V gene TRBV9 combines with J gene TRBJ1-5; D not resolved. Trimming left V 0 bases short and J 6 bases short, with 13 bases between. Germline V CDR1 and CDR2: SGDLS, YYNGEE. The CDR3 length is 15 residues.